The rows below give T cell receptor beta chains drawn from one sample of a study of blood T cell repertoires in COVID-19. Profiling relied on immunoSEQ multiplex PCR, and the TCRdb table lists in-frame clones only, not all of them. The data show about 120,000 clones, 60% to 85% seen once. What was sequenced was peripheral blood. The receptor set was obtained from a man between 65 and 85 years old with acute or convalescent COVID-19. The conserved cysteine and the conserved F or W are not part of the CDR3 here. D genes are given only for firm matches.

d_call j_call v_call cdr3_aa
- TRBJ2-3 TRBV6-5 ASSKWDRREDTQY
TRBD1 TRBJ1-4 TRBV4-2 ASSPRTGEEKLF
- TRBJ1-2 TRBV18 ASSPQQGLRGYT
TRBD2 TRBJ2-1 TRBV6-5 ASSYGAGGPYNEQF
TRBD2 TRBJ2-1 TRBV19 ASRLRAGGLGDEQF
- TRBJ1-3 TRBV19 ASDSSGNTIY
- TRBJ1-1 TRBV2 ATTAGLRGTEAF
- TRBJ2-7 TRBV18 ASSPRQGLLDHEQY
- TRBJ1-6 TRBV4-3 ASSQSAYNSPLH
TRBD1 TRBJ1-2 TRBV11-2 ASSQGQGYGYT
TRBD2 TRBJ2-2 TRBV7-3 ASSSSGGYTGELF
TRBD1 TRBJ2-7 TRBV27 ASSPTRTGHEQY
- TRBJ1-1 TRBV19 ASSIVFWGTSPTEAF
- TRBJ2-5 TRBV5-1 ASSLRGTQETQY
- TRBJ1-3 TRBV19 ASTRAGNTIY
- TRBJ1-1 TRBV14 ASKGVRGNTEAF
TRBD1 TRBJ2-2 TRBV13 ASSPWGQYTGELF
- TRBJ2-3 TRBV18 ASSPRLSGTDTQY
- TRBJ1-1 TRBV5-1 ASSALLPTEAF
- TRBJ1-2 TRBV5-4 ASSLADRVEGYT
- TRBJ2-2 TRBV29-1 SVEVPRPDREGRATGELF
TRBD1 TRBJ1-1 TRBV19 ASSALDRGQTEAF
TRBD1 TRBJ1-4 TRBV3-1/TRBV3-2 ASGQGGEKLF
- TRBJ1-6 TRBV21-1 ASSTPSSLLFHNSPLH
- TRBJ2-1 TRBV12-5 ASGSYNEQF
TRBD1 TRBJ2-7 TRBV19 ASRDSGAHRGEQY
TRBD1 TRBJ1-5 TRBV6-5 ASSYKGALNQPQH
- TRBJ2-3 TRBV18 ASSPNRDFDTQY
TRBD1 TRBJ1-5 TRBV7-2 ASSFSGTGNHGNQPQH
- TRBJ1-1 TRBV5-4 ASSPGGQSGRTEAF
TRBD1 TRBJ1-4 TRBV27 ASSYAGGEKLF
TRBD1 TRBJ2-2 TRBV7-3 ASRRDSRNTGELF
TRBD1 TRBJ1-1 TRBV6-5 ASRRDRATNTEAF
- TRBJ1-6 TRBV4-3 ASSQLTGKNSPLH
- TRBJ2-1 TRBV5-1 ASSLLANYNEQF
- TRBJ1-6 TRBV7-9 ASSLVGTPNSPLH
TRBD1 TRBJ1-2 TRBV19 ASSVGQGSGGYT
TRBD1 TRBJ1-4 TRBV5-1 ASRSTGGTNEKLF
- TRBJ1-4 TRBV12-3/TRBV12-4 ASSGGQLEKLF
- TRBJ1-3 TRBV5-1 ASSTDSLSSGNTIY
- TRBJ2-3 TRBV28 ASFPSSGFRSTDTQY